This T cell receptor beta chain originates from a study of blood T cell repertoires in COVID-19. Study overall: The United States, Italy and Spain were the sources of the acute and convalescent COVID-19 samples.

Concerning this clone: Other DNA sequences in the same sample also yield this CDR3.

In the study's own analysis: For nucleated cells, counts were estimated from reference gene primer amplification. TCRdb's copy holds only in-frame clones and misses some; the assay was immunoSEQ multiplex PCR. The V and J calls and clone size are taken from that table; D and trimming were inferred from the DNA. The table includes approximately 670,000 clones, around 90% detected once. The CDR3 runs 12 residues. With 5 bases removed from V and 9 bases from J, the gap between germline ends came to 11 bases. The rearrangement links TRBV12-3 or TRBV12-4 to TRBJ1-5; D unclear. The origin of this receptor is a woman aged 18 to 35 with acute or convalescent COVID-19. The sequenced sample consisted of peripheral blood. CDR3 DNA: TGTGCCAGCAGTCCCCGAGGAAGGCCCCAGCATTTT. Translation gives CASSPRGRPQHF.